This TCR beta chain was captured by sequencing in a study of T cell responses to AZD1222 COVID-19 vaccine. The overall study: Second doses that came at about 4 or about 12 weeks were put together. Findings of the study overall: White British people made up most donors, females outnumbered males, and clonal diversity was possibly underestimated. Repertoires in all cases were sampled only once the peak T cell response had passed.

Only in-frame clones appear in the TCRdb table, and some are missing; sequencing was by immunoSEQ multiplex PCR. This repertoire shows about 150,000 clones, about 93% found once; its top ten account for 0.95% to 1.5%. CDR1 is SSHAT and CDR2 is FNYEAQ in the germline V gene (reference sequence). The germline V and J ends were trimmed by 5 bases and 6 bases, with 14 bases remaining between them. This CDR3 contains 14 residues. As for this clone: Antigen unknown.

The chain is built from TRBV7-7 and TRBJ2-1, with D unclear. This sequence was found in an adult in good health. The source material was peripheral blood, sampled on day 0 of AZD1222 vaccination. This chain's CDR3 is CASSPLLGRNEQFF. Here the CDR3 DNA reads TGTGCCAGCAGCCCCCTTCTAGGTCGCAATGAGCAGTTCTTC.